What follows describes a single T cell receptor (beta chain). Libraries of TCR beta came from iRepertoire HTBI primers plus Arm-PCR of CDR3 regions. TCRdb processed the multiplex PCR reads anew with MiXCR; each CDR3 protein has one entry. The top ten hold roughly 9.3% of the sample, which has some 490,000 distinct CDR3 sequences, around 12% seen once. Time point specified: newly diagnosed GD, antithyroid drugs for less than 3 months. Preparation of the TCR library used RNA extracted from PBMCs. The record originates from a study of regulatory T cells in long-lasting Graves disease. The germline V gene encodes CDR1 DFQATT and CDR2 SNEGSKA (reference sequence). The CDR3 is 16 amino acids. V trimming: 5 bases; J trimming: 0 bases; junction bases outside the gene matches: 4. This sample also belongs to another study, concerning T cells in Graves' hyperthyroidism and ophthalmopathy.

The sample in question was peripheral blood mononuclear cells (PBMCs), obtained at new diagnosis, from a patient treated with antithyroid drugs. The genes are TRBV20-1 and TRBJ2-6, with 10 bases aligning to TRBD1. The source is a woman in her 30s with Graves disease. The CDR3 DNA sequence: TGCAGTGCTGGCCGGGACAGGGGCTCTGGGGCCAACGTCCTGACTTTC. Its protein is CSAGRDRGSGANVLTF.